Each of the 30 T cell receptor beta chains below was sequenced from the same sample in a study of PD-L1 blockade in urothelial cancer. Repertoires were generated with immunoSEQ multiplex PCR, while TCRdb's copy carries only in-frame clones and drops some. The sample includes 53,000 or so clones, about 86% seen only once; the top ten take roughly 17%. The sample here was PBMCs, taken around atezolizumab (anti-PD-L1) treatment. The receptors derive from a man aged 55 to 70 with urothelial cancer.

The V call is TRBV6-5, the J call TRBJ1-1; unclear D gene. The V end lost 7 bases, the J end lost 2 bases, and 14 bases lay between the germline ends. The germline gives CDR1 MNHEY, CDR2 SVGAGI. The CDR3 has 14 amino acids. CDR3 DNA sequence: TGTGCCAGCAATCTCGGGAAGGGAAACACTGAAGCTTTCTTT. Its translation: CASNLGKGNTEAFF.

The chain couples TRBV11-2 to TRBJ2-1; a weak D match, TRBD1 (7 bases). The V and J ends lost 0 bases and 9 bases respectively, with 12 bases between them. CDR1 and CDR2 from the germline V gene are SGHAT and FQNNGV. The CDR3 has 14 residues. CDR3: CASSLDLQGGEQFF. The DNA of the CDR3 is TGTGCCAGCAGCTTAGATCTGCAGGGGGGTGAGCAGTTCTTC.

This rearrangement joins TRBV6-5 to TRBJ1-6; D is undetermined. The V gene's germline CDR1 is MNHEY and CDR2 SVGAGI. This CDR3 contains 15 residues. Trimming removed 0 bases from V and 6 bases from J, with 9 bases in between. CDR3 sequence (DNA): TGTGCCAGCAGTTACTCGCGCACAGTTAATTCACCCCTCCACTTT. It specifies CASSYSRTVNSPLHF.

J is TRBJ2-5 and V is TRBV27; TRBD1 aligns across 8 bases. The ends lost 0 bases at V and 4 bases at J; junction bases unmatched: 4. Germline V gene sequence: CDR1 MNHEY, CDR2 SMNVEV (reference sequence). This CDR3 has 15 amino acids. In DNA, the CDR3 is TGTGCCAGCAGTTTATCCCGACAGGGGCCAGAGACCCAGTACTTC. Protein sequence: CASSLSRQGPETQYF.

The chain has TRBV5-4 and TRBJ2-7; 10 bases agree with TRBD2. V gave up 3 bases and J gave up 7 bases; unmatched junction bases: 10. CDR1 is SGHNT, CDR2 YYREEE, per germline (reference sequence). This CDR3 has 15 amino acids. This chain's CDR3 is CASSWVAGGREEQYF. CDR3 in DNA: TGTGCCAGCAGCTGGGTAGCGGGGGGCCGGGAAGAGCAGTACTTC.

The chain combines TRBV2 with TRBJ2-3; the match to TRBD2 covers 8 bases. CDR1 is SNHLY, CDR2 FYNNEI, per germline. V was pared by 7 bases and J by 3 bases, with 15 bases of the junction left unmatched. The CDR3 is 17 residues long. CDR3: CASISPGGAVMTDTQYF. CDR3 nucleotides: TGTGCCAGCATTAGCCCCGGGGGGGCAGTCATGACAGATACGCAGTATTTT.

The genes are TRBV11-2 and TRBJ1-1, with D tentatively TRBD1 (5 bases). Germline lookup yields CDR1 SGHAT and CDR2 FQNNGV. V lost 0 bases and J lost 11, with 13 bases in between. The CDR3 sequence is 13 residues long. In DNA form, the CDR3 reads TGTGCCAGCAGCTTAGAGAGGGGACTGGGGGCTTTCTTT. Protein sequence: CASSLERGLGAFF.

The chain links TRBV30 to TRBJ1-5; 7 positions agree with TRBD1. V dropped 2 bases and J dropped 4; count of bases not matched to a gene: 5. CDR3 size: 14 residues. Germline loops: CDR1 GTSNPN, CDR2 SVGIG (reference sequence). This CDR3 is CAWSKTTGNQPQHF. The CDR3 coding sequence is TGTGCCTGGAGTAAGACGACAGGGAATCAGCCCCAGCATTTT.

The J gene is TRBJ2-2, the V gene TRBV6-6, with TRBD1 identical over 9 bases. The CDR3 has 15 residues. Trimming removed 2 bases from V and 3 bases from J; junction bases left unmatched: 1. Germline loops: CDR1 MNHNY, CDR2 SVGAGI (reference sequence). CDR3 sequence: CASSYGTGYTGELFF. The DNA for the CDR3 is TGTGCCAGCAGTTACGGGACAGGGTACACCGGGGAGCTGTTTTTT.

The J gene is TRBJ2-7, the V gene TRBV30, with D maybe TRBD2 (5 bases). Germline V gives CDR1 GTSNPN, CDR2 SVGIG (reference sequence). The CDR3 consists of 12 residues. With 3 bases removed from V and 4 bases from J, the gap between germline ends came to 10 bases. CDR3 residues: CAWSPGVYEQYF. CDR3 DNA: TGTGCCTGGAGCCCCGGGGTATACGAGCAGTACTTC.

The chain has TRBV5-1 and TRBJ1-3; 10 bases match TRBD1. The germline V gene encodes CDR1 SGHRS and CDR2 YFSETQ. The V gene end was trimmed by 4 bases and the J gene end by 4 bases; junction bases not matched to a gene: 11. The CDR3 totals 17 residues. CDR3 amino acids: CASSPGGTGAEGNTIYF. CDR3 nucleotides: TGCGCCAGCAGCCCCGGCGGGACAGGGGCCGAAGGAAACACCATATATTTT. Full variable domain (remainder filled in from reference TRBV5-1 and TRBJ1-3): KAGVTQTPRYLIKTRGQQVTLSCSPISGHRSVSWYQQTPGQGLQFLFEYFSETQRNKGNFPGRFSGRQFSNSRSEMNVSTLELGDSALYLCASSPGGTGAEGNTIYFGEGSWLTVV.

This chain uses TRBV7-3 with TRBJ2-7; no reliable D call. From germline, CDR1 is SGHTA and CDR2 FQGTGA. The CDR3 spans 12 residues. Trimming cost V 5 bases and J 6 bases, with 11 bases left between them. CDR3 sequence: CASSPSRVEQYF. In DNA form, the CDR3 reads TGTGCCAGCAGCCCCTCTCGGGTCGAGCAGTACTTC.

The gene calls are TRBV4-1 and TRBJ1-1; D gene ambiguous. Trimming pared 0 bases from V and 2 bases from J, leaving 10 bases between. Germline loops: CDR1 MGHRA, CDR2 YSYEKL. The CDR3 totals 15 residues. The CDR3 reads CASSQDSGVNTEAFF. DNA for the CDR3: TGCGCCAGCAGCCAAGATTCCGGGGTAAACACTGAAGCTTTCTTT.

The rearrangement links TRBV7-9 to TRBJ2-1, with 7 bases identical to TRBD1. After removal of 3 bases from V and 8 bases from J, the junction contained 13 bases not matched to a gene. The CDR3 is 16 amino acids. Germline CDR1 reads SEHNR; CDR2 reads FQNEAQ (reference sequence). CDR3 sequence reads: CASSFPGRGILHEQFF. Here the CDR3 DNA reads TGTGCCAGCAGCTTCCCTGGCAGGGGGATTCTCCATGAGCAGTTCTTC.

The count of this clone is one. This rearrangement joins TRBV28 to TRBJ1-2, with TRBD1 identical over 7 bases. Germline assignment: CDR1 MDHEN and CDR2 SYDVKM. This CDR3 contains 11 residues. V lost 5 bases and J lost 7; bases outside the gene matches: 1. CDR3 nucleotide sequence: TGTGCCAGCAGTGAGGGGGCTGGCTACACCTTC. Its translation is CASSEGAGYTF.

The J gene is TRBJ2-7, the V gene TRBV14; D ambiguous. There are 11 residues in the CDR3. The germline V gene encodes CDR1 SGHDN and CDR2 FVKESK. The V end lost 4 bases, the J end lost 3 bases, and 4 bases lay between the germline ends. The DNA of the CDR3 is TGTGCCAGCAGCCCCAACTACGAGCAGTACTTC. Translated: CASSPNYEQYF.

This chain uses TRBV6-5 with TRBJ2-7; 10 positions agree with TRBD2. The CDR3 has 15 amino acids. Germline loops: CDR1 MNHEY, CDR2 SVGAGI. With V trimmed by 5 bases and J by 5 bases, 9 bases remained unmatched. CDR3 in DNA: TGTGCCAGCAGTCCCTCCGGGCTAGCGGGAGACGAGCAGTACTTC. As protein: CASSPSGLAGDEQYF.

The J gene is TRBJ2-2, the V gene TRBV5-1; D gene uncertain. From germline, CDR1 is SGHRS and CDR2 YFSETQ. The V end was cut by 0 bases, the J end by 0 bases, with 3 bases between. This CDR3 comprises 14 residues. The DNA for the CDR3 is TGCGCCAGCAGCTTGGTAGCGAACACCGGGGAGCTGTTTTTT. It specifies CASSLVANTGELFF.

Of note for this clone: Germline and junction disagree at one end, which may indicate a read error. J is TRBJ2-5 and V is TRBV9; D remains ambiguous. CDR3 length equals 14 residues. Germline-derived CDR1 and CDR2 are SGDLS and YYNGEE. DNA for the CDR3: TGTGCCAGCAGCGTATTCCAGACTCAAGGGACCCAGTACTTC. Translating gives CASSVFQTQGTQYF.

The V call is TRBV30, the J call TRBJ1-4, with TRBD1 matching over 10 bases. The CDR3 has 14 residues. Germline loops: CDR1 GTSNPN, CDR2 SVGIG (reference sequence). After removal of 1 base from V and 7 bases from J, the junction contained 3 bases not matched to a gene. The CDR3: CAWSGTGGGEKLFF. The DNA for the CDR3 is TGTGCCTGGAGTGGGACAGGGGGAGGTGAAAAACTGTTTTTT.

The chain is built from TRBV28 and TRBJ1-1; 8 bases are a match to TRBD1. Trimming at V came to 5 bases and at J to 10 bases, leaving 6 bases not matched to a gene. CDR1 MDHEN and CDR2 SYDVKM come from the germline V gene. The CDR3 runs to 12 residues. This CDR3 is CASSQGQGRAFF. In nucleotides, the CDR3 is TGTGCCAGCAGTCAAGGACAGGGAAGAGCTTTCTTT.

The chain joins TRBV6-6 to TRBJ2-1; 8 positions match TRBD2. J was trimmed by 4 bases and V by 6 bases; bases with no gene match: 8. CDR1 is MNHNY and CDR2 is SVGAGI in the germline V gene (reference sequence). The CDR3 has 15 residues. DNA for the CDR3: TGTGCCAGCAGCCTTCAGCGGGGGCCATACAATGAGCAGTTCTTC. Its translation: CASSLQRGPYNEQFF.

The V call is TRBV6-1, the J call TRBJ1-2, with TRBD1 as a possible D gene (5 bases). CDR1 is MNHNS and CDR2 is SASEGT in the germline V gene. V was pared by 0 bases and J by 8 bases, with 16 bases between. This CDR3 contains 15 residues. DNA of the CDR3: TGTGCCAGCAGTGAAGCGGGGCCGAGGAAGAAAGGCTACACCTTC. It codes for CASSEAGPRKKGYTF.

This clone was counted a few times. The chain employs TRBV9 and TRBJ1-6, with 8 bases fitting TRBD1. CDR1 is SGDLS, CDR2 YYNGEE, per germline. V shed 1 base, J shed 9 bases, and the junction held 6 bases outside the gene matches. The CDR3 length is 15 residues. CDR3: CASSVSGQGGSPLHF. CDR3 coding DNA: TGTGCCAGCAGCGTATCCGGACAGGGCGGTTCACCCCTCCACTTT.

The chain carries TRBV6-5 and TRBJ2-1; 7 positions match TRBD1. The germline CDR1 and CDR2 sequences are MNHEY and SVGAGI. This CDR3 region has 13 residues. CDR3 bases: TGTGAGAGCAGAGGGGGCTACCAGGATGAGCAGTTCTTC. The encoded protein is CESRGGYQDEQFF.

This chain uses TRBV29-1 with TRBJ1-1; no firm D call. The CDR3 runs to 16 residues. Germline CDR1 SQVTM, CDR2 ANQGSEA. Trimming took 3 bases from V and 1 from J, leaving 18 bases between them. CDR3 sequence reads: CSVDAGFGLRNTEAFF. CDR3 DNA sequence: TGCAGCGTTGATGCCGGGTTTGGCTTGAGGAACACTGAAGCTTTCTTT.

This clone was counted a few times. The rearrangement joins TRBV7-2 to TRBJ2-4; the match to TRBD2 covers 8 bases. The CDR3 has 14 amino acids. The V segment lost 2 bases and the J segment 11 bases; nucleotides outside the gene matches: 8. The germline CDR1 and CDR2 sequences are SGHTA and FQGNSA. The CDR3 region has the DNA TGTGCCAGCAGCTTAAGCGGGGGCCTTGAGGTTCAGTACTTC. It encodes CASSLSGGLEVQYF. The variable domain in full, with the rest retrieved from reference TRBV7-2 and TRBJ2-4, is GAGVSQSPSNKVTEKGKDVELRCDPISGHTALYWYRQSLGQGLEFLIYFQGNSAPDKSGLPSDRFSAERTGGSVSTLTIQRTQQEDSAVYLCASSLSGGLEVQYFGAGTRLSVL.

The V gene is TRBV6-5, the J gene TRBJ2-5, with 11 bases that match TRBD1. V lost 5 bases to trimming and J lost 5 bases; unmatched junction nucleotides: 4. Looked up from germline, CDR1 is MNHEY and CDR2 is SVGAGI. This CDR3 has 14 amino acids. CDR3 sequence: CASSVDRGRETQYF. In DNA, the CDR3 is TGTGCCAGCAGTGTGGACAGGGGGCGGGAGACCCAGTACTTC.

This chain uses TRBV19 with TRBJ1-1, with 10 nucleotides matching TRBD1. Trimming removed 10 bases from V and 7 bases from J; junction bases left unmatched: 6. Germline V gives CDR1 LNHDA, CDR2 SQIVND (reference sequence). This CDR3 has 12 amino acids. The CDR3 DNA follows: TGTGCCACGGAGACAGGGGGCTATGAAGCTTTCTTT. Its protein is CATETGGYEAFF. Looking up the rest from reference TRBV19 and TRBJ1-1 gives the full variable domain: DGGITQSPKYLFRKEGQNVTLSCEQNLNHDAMYWYRQDPGQGLRLIYYSQIVNDFQKGDIAEGYSVSREKKESFPLTVTSAQKNPTAFYLCATETGGYEAFFGQGTRLTVV.

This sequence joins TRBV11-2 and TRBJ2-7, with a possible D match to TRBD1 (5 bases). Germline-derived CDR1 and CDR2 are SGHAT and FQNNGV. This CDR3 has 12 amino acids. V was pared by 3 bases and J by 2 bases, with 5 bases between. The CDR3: CASSFRAYEQYF. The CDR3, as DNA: TGTGCCAGCAGCTTCAGGGCCTACGAGCAGTACTTC.